The T cell receptor (beta chain) described here comes from a study of blood T cell repertoires in COVID-19. Trimming at V came to 5 bases and at J to 10 bases, leaving 5 bases not matched to a gene. This CDR3 has 11 amino acids. Germline V gene lookup returns CDR1 SGHRS and CDR2 YFSETQ. Data came from immunoSEQ multiplex PCR; TCRdb stores just in-frame clones and leaves some out. The sample holds more than 300,000 clones, 87% seen once. The TCR sequence derives from a young woman with COVID-19, enrolled during active disease. Sample: peripheral blood. The chain combines TRBV5-1 with TRBJ1-2; 7 nucleotides align to TRBD1. The CDR3 protein is CASRSDRAYTF. In DNA, the CDR3 is TGCGCCAGCAGATCCGACAGGGCCTACACCTTC.